This record concerns one T cell receptor beta chain sequence. How the authors handled the data: Estimation of nucleated cell counts relied on the amplification of reference gene primers. The protocol was immunoSEQ multiplex PCR, while the TCRdb copy is restricted to in-frame clones and leaves out a portion. Clone size and V and J calls were adopted from that table, with D and trimming inferred from the DNA. The sample holds some 200,000 clones, around 86% seen once. This sample is part of a study of blood T cell repertoires in COVID-19. Study context: Spain, Italy and the United States supplied samples that represented acute and convalescent COVID-19. In each case, the material was cDNA or gDNA derived from T cells, B-cell-depleted T cells, or PBMCs.

The CDR3 spans 15 residues. Looked up from germline, CDR1 is GTSNPN and CDR2 is SVGIG (reference sequence). Between the trimmed V and J ends, which lost 3 bases and 1 base, there was a span of 14 bases. The source is an older man with acute or convalescent COVID-19. This chain uses TRBV30 with TRBJ2-3; weak D call: TRBD2 (6 bases). The sample was peripheral blood. The chain's CDR3 is CAWSPRRGRTDTQYF. The DNA for the CDR3 is TGTGCCTGGAGCCCTAGGCGGGGACGCACAGATACGCAGTATTTT.